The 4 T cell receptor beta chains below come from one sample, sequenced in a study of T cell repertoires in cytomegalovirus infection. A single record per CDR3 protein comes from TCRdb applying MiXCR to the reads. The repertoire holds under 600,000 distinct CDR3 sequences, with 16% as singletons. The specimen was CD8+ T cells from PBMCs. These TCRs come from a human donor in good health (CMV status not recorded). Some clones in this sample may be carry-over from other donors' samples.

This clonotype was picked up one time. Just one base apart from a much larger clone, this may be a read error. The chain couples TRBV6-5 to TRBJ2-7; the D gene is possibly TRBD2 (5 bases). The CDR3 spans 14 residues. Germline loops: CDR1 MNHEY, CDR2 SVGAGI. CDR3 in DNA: TGTGCCGGCAGTTACTCAGGACTTAACTACGAGCAGTACTTC. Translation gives CAGSYSGLNYEQYF.

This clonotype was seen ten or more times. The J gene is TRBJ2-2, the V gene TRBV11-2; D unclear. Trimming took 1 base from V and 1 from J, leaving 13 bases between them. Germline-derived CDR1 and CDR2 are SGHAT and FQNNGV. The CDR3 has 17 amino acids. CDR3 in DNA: TGTGCCAGCAGCTTAGCCCCCATCGATCAGAACACCGGGGAGCTGTTTTTT. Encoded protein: CASSLAPIDQNTGELFF.

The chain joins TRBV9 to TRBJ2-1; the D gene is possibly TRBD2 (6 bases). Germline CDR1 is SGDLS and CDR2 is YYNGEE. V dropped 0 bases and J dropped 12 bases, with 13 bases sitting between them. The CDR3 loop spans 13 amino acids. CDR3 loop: CASSVGTSSRQFF. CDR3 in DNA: TGTGCCAGCAGCGTAGGAACTAGCAGCAGGCAGTTCTTC. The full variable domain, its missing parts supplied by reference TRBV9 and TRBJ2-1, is DSGVTQTPKHLITATGQRVTLRCSPRSGDLSVYWYQQSLDQGLQFLIQYYNGEERAKGNILERFSAQQFPDLHSELNLSSLELGDSALYFCASSVGTSSRQFFGPGTRLTVL.

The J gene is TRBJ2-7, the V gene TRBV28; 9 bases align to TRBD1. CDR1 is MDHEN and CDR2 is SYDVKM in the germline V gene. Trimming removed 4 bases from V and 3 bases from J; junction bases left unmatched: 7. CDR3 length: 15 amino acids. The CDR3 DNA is TGTGCCAGCAGTTCACCTCGGACAGGGGACTACGAGCAGTACTTC. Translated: CASSSPRTGDYEQYF.